The 5 T cell receptor beta chains listed next were all sequenced from one sample in a study of identical twins (dated by TCRdb to the mid-2010s). Libraries were made using 5' RACE. Sequencing was performed on an Illumina HiSeq 2000. TCRdb reanalyzed the raw reads on its own, using fastp at Q25 for trimming and MiXCR for clone calling, and kept in-frame beta chains. Rows merge per CDR3 protein into single entries with the most common DNA and genes. The sample profile shows 1.5 million to 2 million distinct CDR3 sequences; 25% to 35% of them were found once. Under 0.35% of the sample is taken by the ten largest. Material for sequencing was cord blood. The source of these receptors is a newborn girl in good health.

CDR3 coding DNA: TGCGCCAGCAGCCGGGACGGGAGTGGCGAGCAGTACTTC. This codes for CASSRDGSGEQYF. The chain recombines TRBV5-1 with TRBJ2-7; tentative D call: TRBD2 (6 bases). This CDR3 is 13 amino acids long. Between the trimmed V and J ends, which lost 4 bases and 6 bases, there was a span of 14 bases. Germline V gene data show CDR1 as SGHRS and CDR2 as YFSETQ.

This clonotype appeared a few times. This rearrangement joins TRBV20-1 to TRBJ1-6; TRBD1 might be the D (5 bases). Germline V lookup: CDR1 DFQATT, CDR2 SNEGSKA (reference sequence). The CDR3 is 15 residues long. With 5 bases removed from V and 5 bases from J, the gap between germline ends came to 16 bases. CDR3 protein: CSAHDKGTNNSPLHF. In DNA form, the CDR3 reads TGCAGTGCTCATGACAAGGGGACCAATAATTCACCCCTCCACTTT.

The genes are TRBV9 and TRBJ2-2, with D unresolved. V was cut by 0 bases and J by 4 bases, with 7 bases left in between. The CDR3 is 14 amino acids. Looked up from germline, CDR1 is SGDLS and CDR2 is YYNGEE. CDR3 residues: CASSVARGTGELFF. The CDR3 bases are TGTGCCAGCAGCGTAGCTAGAGGCACCGGGGAGCTGTTTTTT.

The V gene is TRBV10-3, the J gene TRBJ1-4; the D gene is possibly TRBD1 (6 bases). Trimming left V 5 bases short and J 2 bases short, with 9 bases between. CDR3 length: 14 amino acids. CDR1 and CDR2 from the germline V gene are ENHRY and SYGVKD. CDR3 protein: CAISPTGTNEKLFF. In DNA form, the CDR3 reads TGTGCCATCAGTCCGACAGGCACTAATGAAAAACTGTTTTTT.

The chain links TRBV9 to TRBJ2-1; possible D gene TRBD2, 6 bases. The germline gives CDR1 SGDLS, CDR2 YYNGEE. The CDR3 sequence is 13 residues long. The ends were cut back, 0 bases at V and 6 bases at J, with 7 bases in the middle. CDR3 loop: CASSVGLVNEQFF. The CDR3 DNA sequence: TGTGCCAGCAGCGTAGGACTAGTCAATGAGCAGTTCTTC.